The sample holds one count of the clone carrying this T cell receptor beta chain. As yet, its antigen is unknown. Libraries were prepared by immunoSEQ multiplex PCR; TCRdb keeps only in-frame clonotypes and omits some of them. This sample yields about 47,000 clones, of which 85% to 95% are seen a single time; 0.23% belongs to the top ten. This sample is drawn from a study of graft-versus-host responses after intestinal transplantation. About the research overall: Grafts were multivisceral, liver-intestinal, or isolated intestinal. Anti-thymocyte globulin induction was given to all recipients, followed by tacrolimus and steroids for around three years. Regarding the study as a whole: GvH clones detected in recipient marrow included some appearing first in ileum or blood. Early post-transplant HvG declines showed an association with peak circulating GvH clone levels.

The sample was unstimulated CD8+ T cells sorted from spleen or lymph node cells, taken before transplant. The TCR sequence derives from a human donor who was the organ donor for an intestinal transplant.

CDR3 sequence reads: CASSLEAGVLQETQYF. CDR3 DNA sequence: TGTGCCAGCAGTTTGGAGGCAGGGGTCTTGCAAGAGACCCAGTACTTC. The chain combines TRBV28 with TRBJ2-5, with D perhaps matching TRBD1 (6 bases). CDR1 and CDR2 (germline): MDHEN, SYDVKM. The CDR3 runs to 16 residues. The V and J ends lost 3 bases and 2 bases respectively, with 16 bases between them.